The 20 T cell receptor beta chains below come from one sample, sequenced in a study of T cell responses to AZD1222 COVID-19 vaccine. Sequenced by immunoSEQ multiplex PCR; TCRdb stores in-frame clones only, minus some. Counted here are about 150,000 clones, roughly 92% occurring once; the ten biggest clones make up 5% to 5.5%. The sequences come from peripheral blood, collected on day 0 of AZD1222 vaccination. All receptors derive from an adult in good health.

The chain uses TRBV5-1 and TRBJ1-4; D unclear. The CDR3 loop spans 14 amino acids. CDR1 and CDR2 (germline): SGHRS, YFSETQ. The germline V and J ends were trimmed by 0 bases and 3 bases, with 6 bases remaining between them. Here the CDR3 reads CASSLEFANEKLFF. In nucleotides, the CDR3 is TGCGCCAGCAGCTTGGAATTCGCTAATGAAAAACTGTTTTTT. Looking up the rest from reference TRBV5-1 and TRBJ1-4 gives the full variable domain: KAGVTQTPRYLIKTRGQQVTLSCSPISGHRSVSWYQQTPGQGLQFLFEYFSETQRNKGNFPGRFSGRQFSNSRSEMNVSTLELGDSALYLCASSLEFANEKLFFGSGTQLSVL.

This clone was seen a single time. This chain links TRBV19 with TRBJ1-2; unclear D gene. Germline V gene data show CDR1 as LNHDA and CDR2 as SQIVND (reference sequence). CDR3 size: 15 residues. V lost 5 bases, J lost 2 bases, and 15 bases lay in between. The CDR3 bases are TGTGCCAGTAGTGTGGTAGGAGCTCCCAACTATGGCTACACCTTC. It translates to CASSVVGAPNYGYTF.

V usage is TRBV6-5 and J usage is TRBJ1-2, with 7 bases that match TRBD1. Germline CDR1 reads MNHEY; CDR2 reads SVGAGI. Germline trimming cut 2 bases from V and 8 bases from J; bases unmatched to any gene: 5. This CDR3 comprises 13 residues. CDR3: CASSYNTGVGYTF. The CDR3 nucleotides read TGTGCCAGCAGTTACAACACAGGGGTGGGCTACACCTTC.

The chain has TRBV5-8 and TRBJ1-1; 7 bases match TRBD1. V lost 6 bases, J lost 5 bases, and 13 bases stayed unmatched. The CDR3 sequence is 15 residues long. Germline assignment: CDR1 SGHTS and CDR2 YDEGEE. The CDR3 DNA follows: TGTGCCAGCATCTCAGATAGACAGGGAATAACTGAAGCTTTCTTT. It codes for CASISDRQGITEAFF.

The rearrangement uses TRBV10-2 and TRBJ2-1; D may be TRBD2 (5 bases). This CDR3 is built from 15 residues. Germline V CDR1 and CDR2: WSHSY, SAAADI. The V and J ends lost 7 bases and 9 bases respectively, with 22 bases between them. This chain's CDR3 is CASMKGSSSRTEQFF. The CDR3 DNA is TGCGCCAGCATGAAGGGTTCTAGCTCTAGGACTGAGCAGTTCTTC.

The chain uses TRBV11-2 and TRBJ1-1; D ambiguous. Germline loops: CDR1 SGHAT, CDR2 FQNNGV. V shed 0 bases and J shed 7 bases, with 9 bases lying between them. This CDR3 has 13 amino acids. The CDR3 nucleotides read TGTGCCAGCAGCTTAGATGAAGGGAGTGAAGCTTTCTTT. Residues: CASSLDEGSEAFF.

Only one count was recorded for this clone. This CDR3 reads CASSGTTKETQYF. CDR3 nucleotides: TGTGCCAGTTCCGGGACAACTAAAGAGACCCAGTACTTC. This chain joins TRBV5-4 and TRBJ2-5, with D tentatively TRBD1 (6 bases). CDR1 is SGHNT and CDR2 is YYREEE in the germline V gene (reference sequence). With 8 bases removed from V and 3 bases from J, the gap between germline ends came to 14 bases. This CDR3 has 13 residues.

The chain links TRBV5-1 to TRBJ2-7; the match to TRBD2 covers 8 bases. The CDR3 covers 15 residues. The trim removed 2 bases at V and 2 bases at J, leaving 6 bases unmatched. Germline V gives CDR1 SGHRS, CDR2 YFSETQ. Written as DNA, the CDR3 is TGCGCCAGCAGCTTTCAAGCGGGAGCCACCTACGAGCAGTACTTC. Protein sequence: CASSFQAGATYEQYF.

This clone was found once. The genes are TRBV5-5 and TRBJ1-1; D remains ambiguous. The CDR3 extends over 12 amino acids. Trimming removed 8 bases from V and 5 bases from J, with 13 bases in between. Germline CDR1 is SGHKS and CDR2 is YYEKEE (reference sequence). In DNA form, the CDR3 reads TGTGCCAGTCTACGTCTTGGGACTGAAGCTTTCTTT. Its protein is CASLRLGTEAFF.

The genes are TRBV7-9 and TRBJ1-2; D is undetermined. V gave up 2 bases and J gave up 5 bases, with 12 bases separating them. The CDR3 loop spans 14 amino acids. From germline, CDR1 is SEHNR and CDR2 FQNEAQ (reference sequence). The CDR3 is CASSLKALVYGYTF. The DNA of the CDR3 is TGTGCCAGCAGCTTAAAGGCCCTTGTTTATGGCTACACCTTC.

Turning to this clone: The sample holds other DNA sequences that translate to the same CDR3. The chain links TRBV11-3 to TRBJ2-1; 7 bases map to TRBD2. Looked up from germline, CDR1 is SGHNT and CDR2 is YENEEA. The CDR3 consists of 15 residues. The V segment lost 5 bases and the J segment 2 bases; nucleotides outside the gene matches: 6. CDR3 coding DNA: TGTGCCAGCAGCCTTGGGCTAGCGGCCTACAATGAGCAGTTCTTC. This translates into CASSLGLAAYNEQFF.

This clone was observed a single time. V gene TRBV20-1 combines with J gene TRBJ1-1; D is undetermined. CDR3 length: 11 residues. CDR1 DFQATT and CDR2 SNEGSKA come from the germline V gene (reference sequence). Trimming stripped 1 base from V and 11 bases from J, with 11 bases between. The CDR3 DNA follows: TGCAGTGCTAGAGTTAAGGGAGGCGCTTTCTTT. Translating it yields CSARVKGGAFF.

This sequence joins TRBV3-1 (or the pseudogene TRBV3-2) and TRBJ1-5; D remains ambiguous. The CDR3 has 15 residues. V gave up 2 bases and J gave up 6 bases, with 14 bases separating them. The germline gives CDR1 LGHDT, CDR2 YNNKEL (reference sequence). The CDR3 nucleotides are TGTGCCAGCAGCCAAAATCCCGGGAGTATTCAGCCCCAGCATTTT. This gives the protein CASSQNPGSIQPQHF.

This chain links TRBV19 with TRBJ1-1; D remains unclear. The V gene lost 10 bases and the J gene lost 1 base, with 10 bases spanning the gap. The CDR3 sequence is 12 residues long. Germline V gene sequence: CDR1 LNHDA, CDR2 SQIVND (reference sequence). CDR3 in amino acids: CATLARNTEAFF. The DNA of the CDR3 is TGTGCCACCCTAGCGAGGAACACTGAAGCTTTCTTT.

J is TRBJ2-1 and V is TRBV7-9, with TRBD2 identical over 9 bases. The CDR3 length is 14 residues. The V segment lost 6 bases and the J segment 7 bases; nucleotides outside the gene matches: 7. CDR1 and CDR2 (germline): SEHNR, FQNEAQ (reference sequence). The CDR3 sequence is CASSSGSRANEQFF. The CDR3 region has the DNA TGTGCCAGCAGTAGCGGGAGTAGGGCAAATGAGCAGTTCTTC.

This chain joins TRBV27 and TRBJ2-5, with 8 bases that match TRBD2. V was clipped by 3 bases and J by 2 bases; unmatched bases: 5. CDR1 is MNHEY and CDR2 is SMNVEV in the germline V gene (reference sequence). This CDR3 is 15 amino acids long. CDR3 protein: CASSFSGLGQETQYF. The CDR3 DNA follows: TGTGCCAGCAGTTTTTCGGGACTAGGACAAGAGACCCAGTACTTC.

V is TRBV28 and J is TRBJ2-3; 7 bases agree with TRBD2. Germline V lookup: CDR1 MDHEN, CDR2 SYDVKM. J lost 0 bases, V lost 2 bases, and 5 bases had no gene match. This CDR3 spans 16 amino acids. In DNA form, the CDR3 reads TGTGCCAGCAGTTTAGCGGGAGACCTAAGCACAGATACGCAGTATTTT. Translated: CASSLAGDLSTDTQYF.

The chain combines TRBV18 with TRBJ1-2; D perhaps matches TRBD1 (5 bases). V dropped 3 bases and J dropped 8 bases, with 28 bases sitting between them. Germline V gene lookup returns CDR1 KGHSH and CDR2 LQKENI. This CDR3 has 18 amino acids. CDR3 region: CASSPTEEVAYGGSGYTF. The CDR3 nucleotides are TGTGCCAGCTCACCGACAGAGGAAGTGGCATACGGGGGTTCGGGCTACACCTTC.

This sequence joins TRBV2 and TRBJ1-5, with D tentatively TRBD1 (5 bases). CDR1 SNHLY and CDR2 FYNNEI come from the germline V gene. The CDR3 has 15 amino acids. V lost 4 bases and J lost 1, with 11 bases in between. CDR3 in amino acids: CASSVRGLSNQPQHF. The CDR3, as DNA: TGTGCCAGCAGTGTTAGGGGTCTAAGCAATCAGCCCCAGCATTTT.

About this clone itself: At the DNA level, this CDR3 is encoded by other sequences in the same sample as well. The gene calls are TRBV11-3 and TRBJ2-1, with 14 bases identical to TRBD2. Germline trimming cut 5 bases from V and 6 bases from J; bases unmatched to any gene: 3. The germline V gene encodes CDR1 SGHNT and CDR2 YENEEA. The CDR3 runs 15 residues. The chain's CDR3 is CASSPGTSGSNEQFF. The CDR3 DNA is TGTGCCAGCAGCCCCGGGACTAGCGGGAGCAATGAGCAGTTCTTC.